These 3 T cell receptor beta chains came from one sample sequenced in a study of blood T cell repertoires in COVID-19. Data came from immunoSEQ multiplex PCR; TCRdb stores just in-frame clones and leaves some out. Here the sample spans about 270,000 clones, more than 75% being singletons. Sequenced input: peripheral blood. The receptors were sampled from a man between 40 and 49 years old who had recovered from COVID-19.

This clone was picked up one time. This chain joins TRBV6-6 and TRBJ2-1, with TRBD1 matching over 10 bases. In germline, CDR1 is MNHNY, CDR2 SVGAGI (reference sequence). V shed 5 bases and J 7 bases; nucleotides not matched to a gene: 11. The CDR3 is 16 amino acids. CDR3 sequence reads: CASSKKTGGVENEQFF. DNA of the CDR3: TGTGCCAGCAGTAAAAAGACAGGGGGCGTGGAAAATGAGCAGTTCTTC.

This clone was seen once. This sequence joins TRBV6-5 and TRBJ2-7; 9 bases are a match to TRBD2. Trimming at V came to 7 bases and at J to 0 bases, leaving 4 bases not matched to a gene. Per germline, CDR1 MNHEY and CDR2 SVGAGI. The CDR3 totals 14 residues. The CDR3 DNA sequence: TGTGCCAGCACCCAGCGGGGGGCCTCCTACGAGCAGTACTTC. This translates into CASTQRGASYEQYF.

This rearrangement joins TRBV27 to TRBJ2-5; 7 bases agree with TRBD1. The V and J ends lost 6 bases and 1 base, in that order; junction bases with no gene match: 2. Per the germline V gene, CDR1 is MNHEY and CDR2 is SMNVEV (reference sequence). The CDR3 covers 13 residues. CDR3 DNA sequence: TGTGCCAGCAGGGGACAGTTCCAAGAGACCCAGTACTTC. Residues: CASRGQFQETQYF.